The T cell receptor (beta chain) described here comes from a study of T cell repertoires in cytomegalovirus infection. The V end lost 5 bases, the J end lost 7 bases, and 20 bases lay between the germline ends. CDR3 size: 15 residues. Germline loops: CDR1 SGHTA, CDR2 FQGNSA. The sample holds many counts of this clonotype. Its matching antigen is unknown. Points from the study as a whole: Of the TCR beta families, the public ones yielded a cumulative frequency that identified carriers of CMV plus the relevant HLA.

TCRdb reprocessed the reads with MiXCR, giving one entry per CDR3 protein. The sample includes nearly 450,000 distinct CDR3 sequences, roughly 30% of them seen just once. The specimen sequenced was PBMCs. V is TRBV7-2 and J is TRBJ2-5, with D maybe TRBD2 (5 bases). The TCR originated in a human donor in good health (CMV status not recorded). Some clones in this sample may be carry-over from other donors' samples. The CDR3 DNA reads as TGTGCCAGCAGCACCCGGGATCGGGTCGGGTTGACCCAGTACTTC. It is translated as CASSTRDRVGLTQYF.